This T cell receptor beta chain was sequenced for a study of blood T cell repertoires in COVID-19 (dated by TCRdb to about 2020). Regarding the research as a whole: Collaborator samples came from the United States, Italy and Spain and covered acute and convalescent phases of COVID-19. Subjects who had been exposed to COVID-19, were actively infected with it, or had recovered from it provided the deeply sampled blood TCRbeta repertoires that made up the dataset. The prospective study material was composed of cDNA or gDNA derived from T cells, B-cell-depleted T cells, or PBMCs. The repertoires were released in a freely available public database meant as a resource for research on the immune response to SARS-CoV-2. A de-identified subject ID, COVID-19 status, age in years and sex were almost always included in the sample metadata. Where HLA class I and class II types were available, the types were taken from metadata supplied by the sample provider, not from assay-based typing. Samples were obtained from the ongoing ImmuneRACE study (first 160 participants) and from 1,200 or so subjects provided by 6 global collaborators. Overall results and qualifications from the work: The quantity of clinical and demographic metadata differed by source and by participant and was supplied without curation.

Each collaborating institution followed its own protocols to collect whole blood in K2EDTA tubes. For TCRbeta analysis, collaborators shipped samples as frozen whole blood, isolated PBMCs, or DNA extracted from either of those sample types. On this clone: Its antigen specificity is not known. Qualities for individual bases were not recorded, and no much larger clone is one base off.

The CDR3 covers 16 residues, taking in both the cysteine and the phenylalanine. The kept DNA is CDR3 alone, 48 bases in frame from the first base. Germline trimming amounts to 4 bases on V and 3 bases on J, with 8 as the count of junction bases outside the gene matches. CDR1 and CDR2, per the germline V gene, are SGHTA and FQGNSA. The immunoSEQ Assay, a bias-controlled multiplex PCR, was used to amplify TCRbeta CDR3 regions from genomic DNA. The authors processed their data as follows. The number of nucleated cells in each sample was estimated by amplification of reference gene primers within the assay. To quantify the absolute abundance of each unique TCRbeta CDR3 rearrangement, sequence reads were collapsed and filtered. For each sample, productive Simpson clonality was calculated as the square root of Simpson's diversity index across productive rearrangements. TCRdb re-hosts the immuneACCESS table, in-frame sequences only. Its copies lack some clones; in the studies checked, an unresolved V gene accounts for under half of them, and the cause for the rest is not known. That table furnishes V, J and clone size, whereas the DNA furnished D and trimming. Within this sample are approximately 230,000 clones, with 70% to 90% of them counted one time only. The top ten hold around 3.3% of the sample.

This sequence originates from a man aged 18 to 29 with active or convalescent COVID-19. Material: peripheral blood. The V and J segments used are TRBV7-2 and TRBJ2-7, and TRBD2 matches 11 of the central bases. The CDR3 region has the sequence CASSSSLAGAGYEQYF. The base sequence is TGTGCCAGCAGCTCCTCACTAGCGGGAGCTGGCTACGAGCAGTACTTC.